The 26 T cell receptor beta chains reported below all come from one sample, sequenced in a study of beta chain features in type 1 diabetes. Overall study findings and caveats: Among patients with Type 1 diabetes, TCRB CDR3s were moderately but significantly shorter in every one of the four CD4+ subsets.

For these TCRs, the target antigens are not known. cDNA synthesis used the whole RNA isolate, giving expressed TCRB sequences. Some clones are missing from TCRdb's copy, which holds only in-frame ones; the method was immunoSEQ multiplex PCR. This sample carries more than 250,000 clones, about a fifth of them seen once, and the ten largest clones take around 0.029%. The sample consisted of naive CD4+ T cells from blood. The receptors shown here come from a woman aged 40 to 50 with type 1 diabetes.

The chain couples TRBV9 to TRBJ1-1, with no clear D. Germline V lookup: CDR1 SGDLS, CDR2 YYNGEE. CDR3 length: 13 residues. V was trimmed by 5 bases and J by 1 base, leaving 9 bases between them. The CDR3 reads CASSLVENTEAFF. CDR3 coding DNA: TGTGCCAGCAGTCTAGTCGAGAACACTGAAGCTTTCTTT.

The chain couples TRBV5-1 to TRBJ1-5, with D uncertain. Germline V gives CDR1 SGHRS, CDR2 YFSETQ. The CDR3 is 15 residues long. V was trimmed by 0 bases and J by 5 bases, leaving 12 bases between them. The CDR3 DNA follows: TGCGCCAGCAGCTTGGCCGGGGATAGGGATCAGCCCCAGCATTTT. Protein sequence: CASSLAGDRDQPQHF.

This clone was counted a few times. The chain employs TRBV28 and TRBJ2-3; 10 bases fit TRBD2. V dropped 5 bases and J dropped 4; count of bases not matched to a gene: 6. Germline V gene lookup returns CDR1 MDHEN and CDR2 SYDVKM. This CDR3 is 15 amino acids long. The CDR3 DNA reads as TGTGCCAGCAGTCTAGCGGGAGCAGTCCCAGATACGCAGTATTTT. It encodes CASSLAGAVPDTQYF.

This chain joins TRBV7-9 and TRBJ2-7; D is perhaps TRBD1 (6 bases). CDR1 is SEHNR and CDR2 is FQNEAQ in the germline V gene (reference sequence). V was cut by 4 bases and J by 3 bases, with 16 bases left in between. This CDR3 comprises 15 residues. CDR3 nucleotides: TGTGCCAGCAGCTCTTTATGGACAGTAAGCTACGAGCAGTACTTC. It specifies CASSSLWTVSYEQYF.

This clone was observed a few times. The V gene is TRBV19, the J gene TRBJ1-2; D not certain. Between the trimmed V and J ends, which lost 3 bases and 0 bases, there was a span of 11 bases. This CDR3 has 15 amino acids. Germline lookup yields CDR1 LNHDA and CDR2 SQIVND (reference sequence). The CDR3 region is CASSIGIAANYGYTF. CDR3 in DNA: TGTGCCAGTAGTATCGGGATCGCTGCTAACTATGGCTACACCTTC.

This clone was seen only a few times. The chain couples TRBV12-5 to TRBJ2-3; 10 nucleotides match TRBD2. Germline V lookup: CDR1 LGHNT, CDR2 FRNRAP. The CDR3 consists of 15 residues. Trimming cost V 2 bases and J 6 bases; bases outside gene matches: 5. Written as DNA, the CDR3 is TGTGCTAGTGGTTTGTCAGCGGGAGGGGTGGATACGCAGTATTTT. The encoded protein is CASGLSAGGVDTQYF.

This clone was seen more than once but under ten times. The chain couples TRBV7-2 to TRBJ2-5; TRBD1 might be the D (6 bases). The germline V gene has CDR1 SGHTA and CDR2 FQGNSA. The CDR3 is made up of 15 amino acids. Trimming took off 4 bases at V and 4 bases at J, with 16 bases between the two ends. For the CDR3, the DNA is TGTGCCAGCAGCTCCAGGGCCTCAGGGGCAGAGACCCAGTACTTC. It codes for CASSSRASGAETQYF.

The table lists this clone with a few counts. The V and J genes are TRBV7-2 and TRBJ1-3, with a weak D call TRBD1 (5 bases). V was pared by 4 bases and J by 0 bases, with 13 bases between. Per the germline V gene, CDR1 is SGHTA and CDR2 is FQGNSA. This CDR3 contains 16 residues. CDR3 in DNA: TGTGCCAGCAGCTCACGATTTAGGGGCTCTGGAAACACCATATATTTT. It is translated as CASSSRFRGSGNTIYF.

This clone was found a few times. The V call is TRBV5-4, the J call TRBJ2-1, with D perhaps matching TRBD1 (5 bases). CDR1 SGHNT and CDR2 YYREEE come from the germline V gene (reference sequence). The CDR3 extends over 15 amino acids. Trimming left V 3 bases short and J 8 bases short, with 18 bases between. CDR3 amino acids: CASSWGGEVADEQFF. CDR3 nucleotide sequence: TGTGCCAGCAGCTGGGGCGGAGAAGTTGCCGATGAGCAGTTCTTC.

The chain has TRBV7-9 and TRBJ2-3; weak D call: TRBD2 (5 bases). This CDR3 spans 14 amino acids. Per the germline V gene, CDR1 is SEHNR and CDR2 is FQNEAQ (reference sequence). The V and J ends lost 4 bases and 0 bases respectively, with 8 bases between them. This CDR3 reads CASSSAGSTDTQYF. The CDR3 nucleotides are TGTGCCAGCAGCTCGGCGGGCAGCACAGATACGCAGTATTTT.

The J gene is TRBJ1-1, the V gene TRBV18, with unresolved D. The CDR3 covers 16 residues. Germline CDR1 and CDR2: KGHSH and LQKENI. V dropped 1 base and J dropped 0 bases, with 12 bases sitting between them. The CDR3 sequence: CASSPLVGFMNTEAFF. CDR3 sequence (DNA): TGTGCCAGCTCACCACTGGTCGGGTTCATGAACACTGAAGCTTTCTTT.

The CDR3: CASSTGENYGYTF. CDR3 sequence (DNA): TGTGCCAGCAGCACCGGGGAGAACTATGGCTACACCTTC. The chain employs TRBV9 and TRBJ1-2; D is ambiguous. This CDR3 comprises 13 residues. The V gene's germline CDR1 is SGDLS and CDR2 YYNGEE. V was trimmed by 4 bases and J by 2 bases, leaving 9 bases between them.

V gene TRBV29-1 combines with J gene TRBJ2-7, with D perhaps TRBD2 (6 bases). Germline CDR1 is SQVTM and CDR2 is ANQGSEA. Trimming removed 6 bases from V and 0 bases from J, with 9 bases in between. The CDR3 has 12 residues. The CDR3 loop reads CSVGRSSYEQYF. The CDR3, as DNA: TGCAGCGTGGGGAGGAGCTCCTACGAGCAGTACTTC.

This clone was detected a few times. The chain has TRBV4-3 and TRBJ2-1; 9 bases are shared with TRBD2. Germline V gives CDR1 LGHNA, CDR2 YSLEER. With 3 bases clipped from V and 1 base from J, the junction kept 4 bases outside the gene matches. There are 16 residues in the CDR3. CDR3 sequence: CASSQERGVSYNEQFF. Here the CDR3 DNA reads TGCGCCAGCAGCCAGGAGCGGGGGGTTTCCTACAATGAGCAGTTCTTC.

This clone was picked up a small number of times. The V call is TRBV5-6, the J call TRBJ1-2, with D perhaps TRBD1 (6 bases). Germline values: CDR1 SGHDT, CDR2 YYEEEE. With 5 bases removed from V and 2 bases from J, the gap between germline ends came to 13 bases. This CDR3 comprises 14 residues. The CDR3 DNA reads TGTGCCAGCAGACGGGGTACAGGGAACTATGGCTACACCTTC. Amino acids: CASRRGTGNYGYTF.

The CDR3 here is CASSSSGSPYEQYF. CDR3 sequence (DNA): TGTGCCAGCAGCTCTAGCGGGAGTCCCTACGAGCAGTACTTC. The chain links TRBV7-2 to TRBJ2-7; TRBD2 agrees at 10 bases. Germline-derived CDR1 and CDR2 are SGHTA and FQGNSA. V shed 4 bases and J 2 bases; nucleotides not matched to a gene: 2. CDR3 length: 14 residues.

This clone was picked up a small number of times. The chain employs TRBV5-1 and TRBJ2-5; 8 bases are shared with TRBD2. Germline trimming cut 0 bases from V and 3 bases from J; bases unmatched to any gene: 4. Germline CDR1 is SGHRS and CDR2 is YFSETQ. This CDR3 region has 15 residues. CDR3 DNA: TGCGCCAGCAGCTTGGATGGCGGGGGGAAAGAGACCCAGTACTTC. Encoded protein: CASSLDGGGKETQYF. The full variable domain, its missing parts supplied by reference TRBV5-1 and TRBJ2-5, is KAGVTQTPRYLIKTRGQQVTLSCSPISGHRSVSWYQQTPGQGLQFLFEYFSETQRNKGNFPGRFSGRQFSNSRSEMNVSTLELGDSALYLCASSLDGGGKETQYFGPGTRLLVL.

The chain links TRBV5-1 to TRBJ2-3, with TRBD2 as a possible D gene (6 bases). This CDR3 is 15 amino acids long. Germline V CDR1 and CDR2: SGHRS, YFSETQ. V lost 4 bases, J lost 0 bases, and 12 bases lay in between. The CDR3 spells CASSPGLLSTDTQYF. The CDR3 coding sequence is TGCGCCAGCAGCCCGGGACTCCTAAGCACAGATACGCAGTATTTT.

The chain recombines TRBV5-1 with TRBJ1-2, with D perhaps matching TRBD1 (5 bases). Trimming pared 2 bases from V and 7 bases from J, leaving 9 bases between. Germline loops: CDR1 SGHRS, CDR2 YFSETQ. The CDR3 runs 12 residues. CDR3 sequence reads: CASSFGDSGYTF. The CDR3 coding sequence is TGCGCCAGCAGCTTTGGAGACAGTGGCTACACCTTC. Together with reference TRBV5-1 and TRBJ1-2, the CDR3 gives the full variable domain: KAGVTQTPRYLIKTRGQQVTLSCSPISGHRSVSWYQQTPGQGLQFLFEYFSETQRNKGNFPGRFSGRQFSNSRSEMNVSTLELGDSALYLCASSFGDSGYTFGSGTRLTVV.

The rearrangement links TRBV30 to TRBJ2-3, with a tentative D call TRBD2 (6 bases). Germline V lookup: CDR1 GTSNPN, CDR2 SVGIG (reference sequence). CDR3 length: 16 amino acids. V lost 2 bases and J 0 bases, leaving 15 bases between the germline ends. The CDR3 coding sequence is TGTGCCTGGAGTTGGAAGGAAAGCGGGAGCACAGATACGCAGTATTTT. Its translation is CAWSWKESGSTDTQYF.

The J gene is TRBJ2-5, the V gene TRBV6-6, with D possibly TRBD2 on 5 matching bases. V was clipped by 5 bases and J by 7 bases, with 17 bases between them. CDR1 and CDR2 (germline): MNHNY, SVGAGI (reference sequence). The CDR3 totals 14 residues. The CDR3 DNA reads TGTGCCAGCAGTCCGAGCCCGGGAAGAGGGACCCAGTACTTC. It translates to CASSPSPGRGTQYF.

The chain has TRBV25-1 and TRBJ2-1; TRBD2 agrees at 7 bases. The CDR3 runs 15 residues. Germline V gene sequence: CDR1 MGHDK, CDR2 SYGVNS. V lost 4 bases and J lost 5; bases outside the gene matches: 8. CDR3 loop: CASSAASGIHNEQFF. The CDR3 coding sequence is TGTGCCAGCAGTGCTGCTAGCGGAATTCACAATGAGCAGTTCTTC. Complete variable domain (other parts from reference TRBV25-1 and TRBJ2-1): EADIYQTPRYLVIGTGKKITLECSQTMGHDKMYWYQQDPGMELHLIHYSYGVNSTEKGDLSSESTVSRIRTEHFPLTLESARPSHTSQYLCASSAASGIHNEQFFGPGTRLTVL.

This clone turned up a few times. The rearrangement uses TRBV18 and TRBJ2-7; D is unclear. With 0 bases removed from V and 0 bases from J, the gap between germline ends came to 9 bases. From germline, CDR1 is KGHSH and CDR2 LQKENI. The CDR3 loop spans 15 amino acids. The CDR3 bases are TGTGCCAGCTCACCACCGGGCGTCAGCTCCTACGAGCAGTACTTC. Translation: CASSPPGVSSYEQYF.

This chain connects TRBV5-6 to TRBJ2-7, with 8 bases lining up with TRBD1. With V trimmed by 1 base and J by 5 bases, 8 bases remained unmatched. The CDR3 runs 15 residues. Germline CDR1 reads SGHDT; CDR2 reads YYEEEE. Here the CDR3 reads CASSLSAGGPNEQYF. DNA for the CDR3: TGTGCCAGCAGCTTGTCCGCAGGGGGCCCCAACGAGCAGTACTTC.

This clone was detected only a few times. The rearrangement joins TRBV10-3 to TRBJ2-1; no definite D call. The CDR3 has 12 residues. CDR1 and CDR2 from the germline V gene are ENHRY and SYGVKD. Trimming took 0 bases from V and 10 from J, leaving 7 bases between them. Written as DNA, the CDR3 is TGTGCCATCAGTGAGTCCAGGCCGGAGCAGTTCTTC. As protein: CAISESRPEQFF.

Here the CDR3 reads CASTNGRWAPREQFF. For the CDR3, the DNA is TGTGCCAGTACCAATGGCAGGTGGGCCCCCAGGGAGCAGTTCTTC. The chain combines TRBV19 with TRBJ2-1; D is uncertain. Looked up from germline, CDR1 is LNHDA and CDR2 is SQIVND (reference sequence). CDR3 size: 15 residues. V lost 7 bases and J 10 bases, leaving 23 bases between the germline ends.